This T cell receptor beta chain originates from a study of stem cell transplantation in POMP-related autoinflammatory disease. Trimming left V 2 bases short and J 3 bases short, with 10 bases between. CDR1 is MNHEY and CDR2 is SVGAGI in the germline V gene. This CDR3 is 14 amino acids long. Sequenced by immunoSEQ multiplex PCR; TCRdb stores in-frame clones only, minus some. The table lists about 26,000 clones, 75% to 90% of them singletons. This TCR was sampled from a human donor with POMP-related autoinflammation and immune dysregulation (PRAID). The chain carries TRBV6-5 and TRBJ2-5; D is uncertain. The sequences come from CD4+ T cells from PBMCs, collected before stem cell transplantation. The CDR3 DNA sequence: TGTGCCAGCAGTTACGGGTTCAGCGAAGAGACCCAGTACTTC. Its protein product is CASSYGFSEETQYF.